The 8 T cell receptor beta chains below come from one sample, sequenced in a study of CD8 T cells in ankylosing spondylitis. Via MiXCR, TCRdb re-called the 5' RACE reads, giving one row per CDR3 protein. This table has more than 150,000 distinct CDR3 sequences, 15% to 20% appearing once. The sample comprised blood, either unsorted or a sorted T cell fraction (not recorded which). These TCRs come from a male donor aged 5-30 years with ankylosing spondylitis or in good health (not recorded which).

This clonotype was picked up many times. The chain has TRBV19 and TRBJ1-1; D gene uncertain. The CDR3 has 13 amino acids. V lost 7 bases and J 4 bases, leaving 13 bases between the germline ends. CDR1 is LNHDA, CDR2 SQIVND, per germline (reference sequence). The CDR3, as DNA: TGTGCCAGTATAGTCGGCGACCTCACTGAAGCTTTCTTT. Translating it yields CASIVGDLTEAFF.

This clonotype appeared many times. The rearrangement uses TRBV7-2 and TRBJ2-7, with 9 bases matching TRBD2. The CDR3 loop spans 16 amino acids. The J segment lost 4 bases and the V segment lost 0 bases, leaving 7 bases of the junction unmatched. CDR1 is SGHTA, CDR2 FQGNSA, per germline. The CDR3 loop reads CASSLAPAGGLYEQYF. The CDR3 DNA sequence: TGTGCCAGCAGCTTAGCCCCAGCGGGAGGACTATACGAGCAGTACTTC.

This clonotype was recorded at least ten times. This rearrangement joins TRBV6-5 to TRBJ2-1; the match to TRBD2 covers 10 bases. CDR1 is MNHEY and CDR2 is SVGAGI in the germline V gene. The length of the CDR3 is 13 residues. The trim removed 0 bases at V and 15 bases at J, leaving 5 bases unmatched. Written as DNA, the CDR3 is TGTGCCAGCAGTTACTCGACAGCGGGAGGGAGGTTCTTC. Translated, it gives CASSYSTAGGRFF.

The chain joins TRBV29-1 to TRBJ1-5; TRBD1 agrees at 9 bases. This CDR3 has 18 residues. Germline CDR1 reads SQVTM; CDR2 reads ANQGSEA. V lost 7 bases to trimming and J lost 0 bases; unmatched junction nucleotides: 16. The CDR3 loop is CSGKQGARTEYSNQPQHF. CDR3 nucleotide sequence: TGCAGCGGTAAACAGGGGGCGCGTACGGAATATAGCAATCAGCCCCAGCATTTT.

This clonotype showed up many times. The CDR3 protein is CASSLGYSRNSPLHF. The CDR3 DNA reads TGTGCCAGCAGTCTGGGGTATTCTCGTAATTCACCCCTCCACTTT. This chain uses TRBV27 with TRBJ1-6; D gene uncertain. This CDR3 region has 15 residues. With 5 bases removed from V and 6 bases from J, the gap between germline ends came to 14 bases. CDR1 and CDR2 from the germline V gene are MNHEY and SMNVEV (reference sequence).

The V call is TRBV29-1, the J call TRBJ2-7; tentative D call: TRBD1 (5 bases). Trimming shortened V by 0 bases and J by 1 base, and 13 bases separated the two germline ends. CDR1 and CDR2 (germline): SQVTM, ANQGSEA. This CDR3 region has 15 residues. This CDR3 is CSVEDKRGLSYEQYF. Written as DNA, the CDR3 is TGCAGCGTTGAAGACAAAAGGGGCTTGTCCTACGAGCAGTACTTC.

The table lists this clonotype with a few counts. The chain recombines TRBV10-2 with TRBJ2-1, with 7 bases matching TRBD2. Germline V gives CDR1 WSHSY, CDR2 SAAADI. Trimming took 4 bases from V and 2 from J; bases not matched to a gene: 2. The CDR3 extends over 14 amino acids. The CDR3 nucleotides read TGCGCCAGCAGTGGGGCGGGAGCCTACAATGAGCAGTTCTTC. Residues: CASSGAGAYNEQFF.

This clonotype appeared many times. The chain has TRBV10-3 and TRBJ2-1; tentative D call: TRBD1 (6 bases). V gave up 6 bases and J gave up 10 bases, with 10 bases separating them. Looked up from germline, CDR1 is ENHRY and CDR2 is SYGVKD. CDR3 length equals 11 residues. CDR3 in DNA: TGTGCCATCAGGAAAGACAGGGAGCAGTTCTTC. Amino acid sequence: CAIRKDREQFF.